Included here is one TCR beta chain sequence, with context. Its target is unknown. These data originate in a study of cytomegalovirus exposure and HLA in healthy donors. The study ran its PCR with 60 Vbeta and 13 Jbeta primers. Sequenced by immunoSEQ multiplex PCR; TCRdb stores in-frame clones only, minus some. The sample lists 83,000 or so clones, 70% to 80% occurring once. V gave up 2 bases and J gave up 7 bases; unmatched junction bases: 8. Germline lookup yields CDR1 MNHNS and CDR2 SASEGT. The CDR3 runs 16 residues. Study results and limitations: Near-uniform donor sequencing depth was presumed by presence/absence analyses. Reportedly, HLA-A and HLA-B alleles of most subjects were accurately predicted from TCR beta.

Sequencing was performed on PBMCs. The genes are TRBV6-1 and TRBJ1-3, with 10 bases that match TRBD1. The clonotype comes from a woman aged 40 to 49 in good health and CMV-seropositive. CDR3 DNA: TGTGCCAGCAGTGAACTCCCGGGACAGGGGAGGAACACCATATATTTT. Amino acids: CASSELPGQGRNTIYF.